What follows is one T cell receptor (beta chain) and its context. What it binds is not known. This record comes from a study of identifying expanded T cells in peripheral blood. Whole-study findings and limits: Technical replicates showed roughly 1.2 changed clones; approximately 2 weeks about 16.4; four weeks 19.

Trimming removed 5 bases at V and 8 bases at J, with 9 bases between. This CDR3 spans 12 amino acids. Germline V CDR1 and CDR2: LNHDA, SQIVND (reference sequence). Assay: immunoSEQ multiplex PCR; the TCRdb copy retains only in-frame clones and omits some. The sample lists around 130,000 clones, 75% to 90% seen once, with more than 7% in the top ten. This chain joins TRBV19 and TRBJ1-4, with TRBD1 as a possible D gene (6 bases). Sequencing was done on a sample of blood. This TCR derives from a person aged 18 to 70 in good health. The CDR3 region has the DNA TGTGCCAGTAGTCAGGGGAGGGAAAAACTGTTTTTT. As protein: CASSQGREKLFF.